A selection of T cell receptor beta chains follows, all from one sample in a study of control samples from healthy donors and cancer patients. Assay: immunoSEQ multiplex PCR; the TCRdb copy retains only in-frame clones and omits some. The sample records about 140,000 clones, about 86% being singletons. The sequencing sample was made of blood. The receptors come from a man aged 18 to 29 in good health. CDR3s include the opening cysteine and the closing phenylalanine or tryptophan. Fields, in order: D gene, V gene, clone size, J gene, CDR3 protein, CDR3 DNA. The D gene is left open where the match is weak. Some rows have no size entry. The others give once, few or many, or a class for an expanded clone.

>TRBD1|TRBV27|-|TRBJ1-1
CASSFDRVNTEAFF
TGTGCCAGCAGTTTTGACAGGGTGAACACTGAAGCTTTCTTT
>-|TRBV19|once|TRBJ2-1
CASRQQGDEQFF
TGTGCCAGTAGACAACAGGGTGATGAGCAGTTCTTC
>-|TRBV6-5|-|TRBJ1-1
CASTLTGRNTEAFF
TGTGCCAGCACCCTGACAGGCCGGAACACTGAAGCTTTCTTT
>-|TRBV6-5|-|TRBJ1-2
CASGGPSNYGYTF
TGTGCCAGCGGGGGACCGAGTAACTATGGCTACACCTTC
>-|TRBV20-1|-|TRBJ2-7
CSAIDRPLMYF
TGCAGTGCCATCGACAGGCCGCTGATGTACTTC
>-|TRBV2|-|TRBJ1-6
CASSEAPGVTVSPLHF
TGTGCCAGCAGTGAAGCGCCCGGGGTCACCGTTTCACCCCTCCACTTT
>-|TRBV6-1|-|TRBJ2-7
CASSEWARLEQYF
TGTGCCAGCAGTGAATGGGCCCGCCTGGAGCAGTACTTC
>TRBD1|TRBV12-5|-|TRBJ1-1
CASGVQTGGGGMNTEAFF
TGTGCTAGTGGTGTCCAAACAGGGGGCGGAGGGATGAACACTGAAGCTTTCTTT
>-|TRBV10-3|few|TRBJ2-5
CAISDLAGGQGETQYF
TGTGCCATCAGTGATTTAGCGGGGGGACAGGGAGAGACCCAGTACTTC
>-|TRBV7-9|-|TRBJ1-4
CASSFPGGDTDEKLFF
TGTGCCAGCAGCTTCCCGGGGGGGGACACGGATGAAAAACTGTTTTTT
>-|TRBV11-1|-|TRBJ1-2
CASSFQREYGYTF
TGTGCCAGCAGCTTTCAGAGGGAGTATGGCTACACCTTC
>-|TRBV28|-|TRBJ2-1
CASSPRDRHYNEQFF
TGTGCCAGCAGTCCGCGGGACAGACACTACAATGAGCAGTTCTTC
>TRBD2|TRBV27|-|TRBJ2-7
CASSLLAGEAYEQYF
TGTGCCAGCAGTTTACTAGCGGGGGAAGCGTACGAGCAGTACTTC
>-|TRBV5-6|few|TRBJ1-3
CASSPSWTRAAGNTIYF
TGTGCCAGCAGTCCCTCCTGGACCAGGGCGGCAGGAAACACCATATATTTT
>-|TRBV11-1|-|TRBJ1-1
CASTPSGGSYTEAFF
TGTGCCAGCACCCCGTCCGGGGGGTCCTACACTGAAGCTTTCTTT
>-|TRBV7-9|-|TRBJ2-7
CASSRPGFTTYEQYF
TGTGCCAGCAGCAGACCAGGCTTTACTACCTACGAGCAGTACTTC
>TRBD1|TRBV18|-|TRBJ1-2
CASSEGQGTDGYTF
TGTGCCAGCTCGGAGGGACAGGGGACAGACGGCTACACCTTC
>-|TRBV7-9|-|TRBJ1-6
CASSLGNSPLHF
TGTGCCAGCAGCTTAGGGAATTCACCCCTCCACTTT
>-|TRBV15|-|TRBJ1-1
CATSRGGYGTEAFF
TGTGCCACCAGCAGAGGGGGGTATGGGACTGAAGCTTTCTTT
>TRBD2|TRBV18|-|TRBJ2-1
CASSPLAGGGHNEQFF
TGTGCCAGCTCACCACTCGCGGGGGGGGGCCACAATGAGCAGTTCTTC
>-|TRBV5-4|-|TRBJ2-2
CASSSGPTNTGELFF
TGTGCCAGCAGCTCGGGACCAACGAACACCGGGGAGCTGTTTTTT
>-|TRBV12-5|-|TRBJ2-5
CASGDPNRLPRKAQYF
TGTGCTAGTGGAGACCCAAACCGACTACCTAGGAAGGCCCAGTACTTC
>-|TRBV19|-|TRBJ1-4
CASSGQWNEKLFF
TGTGCCAGTAGTGGGCAATGGAATGAAAAACTGTTTTTT
>TRBD1|TRBV7-8|-|TRBJ2-7
CASSLGTGGAGEQYF
TGTGCCAGCAGCCTCGGGACAGGGGGCGCGGGGGAGCAGTACTTC
>-|TRBV13|-|TRBJ1-6
CASSVTGGGGYNSPLHF
TGTGCCAGCAGCGTAACAGGTGGGGGGGGATATAATTCACCCCTCCACTTT
>-|TRBV13|-|TRBJ2-7
CASSPSSGEQYF
TGTGCCAGCAGCCCCTCTTCGGGCGAGCAGTACTTC
>-|TRBV21-1|-|TRBJ1-5
CASRTYGTFSNQPQHF
TGTGCCAGCAGAACATACGGAACGTTTAGCAATCAGCCCCAGCATTTT
>-|TRBV15|-|TRBJ2-7
CATSRDRTSSYEQYF
TGTGCCACCAGCAGAGATAGAACCAGCTCCTACGAGCAGTACTTC
>-|TRBV11-3|-|TRBJ1-1
CASSPRGGNEAFF
TGTGCCAGCAGCCCCCGGGGAGGAAATGAAGCTTTCTTT